This T cell receptor (beta chain) was obtained from a study of OX40 agonist ivuxolimab in advanced cancers. Overall study context: Patients received ivuxolimab, an intravenous treatment, every 2 weeks at 0.01 to 10 mg/kg. Three patients, one with hepatocellular carcinoma and two with cutaneous melanoma, achieved partial responses.

Clones were read by immunoSEQ multiplex PCR, and TCRdb kept only the in-frame ones, dropping some. The sample lists tens of thousands of clones, roughly 90% seen once, with 3% to 4% in the top ten. The germline V gene encodes CDR1 LGHNA and CDR2 YSLEER. The CDR3 contains 16 residues. The V end lost 0 bases, the J end lost 4 bases, and 15 bases lay between the germline ends. The TCR comes from an adult with an advanced solid tumor such as melanoma, head and neck, liver or kidney cancer. The sample here was CD4+ or CD8+ T cells sorted from blood, taken in a trial of the OX40 agonist ivuxolimab. The chain uses TRBV4-3 and TRBJ1-2; D is possibly TRBD1 (5 bases). This CDR3 is CASSQEAPGEVYGYTF. In DNA, the CDR3 is TGCGCCAGCAGCCAAGAGGCGCCGGGGGAAGTCTATGGCTACACCTTC.